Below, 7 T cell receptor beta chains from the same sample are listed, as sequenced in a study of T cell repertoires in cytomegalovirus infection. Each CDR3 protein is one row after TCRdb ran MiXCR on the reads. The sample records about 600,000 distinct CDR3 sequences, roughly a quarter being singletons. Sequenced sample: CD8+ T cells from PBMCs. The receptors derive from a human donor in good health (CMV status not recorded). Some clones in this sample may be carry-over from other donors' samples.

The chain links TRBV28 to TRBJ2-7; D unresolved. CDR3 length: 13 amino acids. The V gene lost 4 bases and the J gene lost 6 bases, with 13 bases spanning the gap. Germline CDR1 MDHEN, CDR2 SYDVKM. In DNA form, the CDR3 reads TGTGCCAGCAGTTGGGCGGCTATTGGCGAGCAGTACGTC. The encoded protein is CASSWAAIGEQYV.

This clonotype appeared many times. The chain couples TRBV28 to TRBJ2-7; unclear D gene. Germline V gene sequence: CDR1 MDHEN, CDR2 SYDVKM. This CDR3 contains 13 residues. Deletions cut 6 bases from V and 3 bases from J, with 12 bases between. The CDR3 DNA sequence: TGTGCCAGCAGAGCTACTACCGACTACGAGCAGTACTTC. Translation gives CASRATTDYEQYF. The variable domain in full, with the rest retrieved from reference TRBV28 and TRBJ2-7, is DVKVTQSSRYLVKRTGEKVFLECVQDMDHENMFWYRQDPGLGLRLIYFSYDVKMKEKGDIPEGYSVSREKKERFSLILESASTNQTSMYLCASRATTDYEQYFGPGTRLTVT.

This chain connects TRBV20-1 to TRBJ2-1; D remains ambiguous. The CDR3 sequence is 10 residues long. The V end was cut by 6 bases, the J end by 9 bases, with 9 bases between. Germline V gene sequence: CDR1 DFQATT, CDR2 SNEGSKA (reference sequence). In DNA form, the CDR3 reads TGCAGTGCCAGGCGGAGTGAGCAGTTCTTC. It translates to CSARRSEQFF.

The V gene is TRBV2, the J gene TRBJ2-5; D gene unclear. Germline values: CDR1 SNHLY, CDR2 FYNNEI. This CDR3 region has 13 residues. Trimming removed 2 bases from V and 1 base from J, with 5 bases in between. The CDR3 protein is CASSEIAQETQYF. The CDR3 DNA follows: TGTGCCAGCAGTGAAATTGCCCAAGAGACCCAGTACTTC. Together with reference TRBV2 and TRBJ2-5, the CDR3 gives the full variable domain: EPEVTQTPSHQVTQMGQEVILRCVPISNHLYFYWYRQILGQKVEFLVSFYNNEISEKSEIFDDQFSVERPDGSNFTLKIRSTKLEDSAMYFCASSEIAQETQYFGPGTRLLVL.

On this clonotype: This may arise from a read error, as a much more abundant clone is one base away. The CDR3 sequence is CVSVPTSPNSPTEQFF. The CDR3, as DNA: TGTGTTAGTGTCCCGACTAGCCCAAATTCCCCGACGGAGCAGTTCTTC. This rearrangement joins TRBV12-5 to TRBJ2-1; 7 positions match TRBD2. Germline lookup yields CDR1 LGHNT and CDR2 FRNRAP. The CDR3 length is 16 residues.

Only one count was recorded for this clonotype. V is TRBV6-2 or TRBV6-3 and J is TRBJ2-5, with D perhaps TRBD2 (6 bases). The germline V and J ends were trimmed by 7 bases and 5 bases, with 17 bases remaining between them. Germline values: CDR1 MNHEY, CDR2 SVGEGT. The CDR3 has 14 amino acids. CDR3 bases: TGTGCCAGCATGGCCGGGACTCTCCCCGAGACCCAGTACTTC. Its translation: CASMAGTLPETQYF.

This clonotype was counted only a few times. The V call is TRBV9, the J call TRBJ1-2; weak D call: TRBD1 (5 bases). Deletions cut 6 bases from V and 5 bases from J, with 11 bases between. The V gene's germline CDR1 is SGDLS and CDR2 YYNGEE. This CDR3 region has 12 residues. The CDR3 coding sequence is TGTGCCAGCATCAGGGACCCGTATGGCTACACCTTC. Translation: CASIRDPYGYTF.